The 20 T cell receptor beta chains presented below share a single source sample, sequenced in a study of Ad26.COV2.S vaccination and SARS-CoV-2 variants. The table came from immunoSEQ multiplex PCR; TCRdb's copy has only in-frame clones and leaves some out. In the table there are about 350,000 clones, roughly 94% of which are singletons. The specimen was peripheral blood, collected after recovery from COVID-19. The receptor set was obtained from a human donor who had recovered from COVID-19.

V usage is TRBV3-1 (or the pseudogene TRBV3-2) and J usage is TRBJ2-5; perhaps D is TRBD1 or TRBD2 (6 bases each). V was clipped by 0 bases and J by 6 bases, with 17 bases between them. The CDR3 is 16 amino acids. Per the germline V gene, CDR1 is LGHDT and CDR2 is YNNKEL (reference sequence). The CDR3 sequence: CASSQDGGRSAKTQYF. The DNA of the CDR3 is TGTGCCAGCAGCCAAGATGGGGGGCGATCAGCGAAGACCCAGTACTTC.

This clone was seen more than once but under ten times. V is TRBV5-1 and J is TRBJ2-2, with D tentatively TRBD1 (6 bases). The CDR3 is 14 amino acids. Trimming took off 2 bases at V and 6 bases at J, with 11 bases between the two ends. Germline-derived CDR1 and CDR2 are SGHRS and YFSETQ. For the CDR3, the DNA is TGCGCCAGCAGCTTCCGCGACAGGCCCGGGGAGCTGTTTTTT. As protein: CASSFRDRPGELFF. Supplemented by reference TRBV5-1 and TRBJ2-2, the full variable domain reads KAGVTQTPRYLIKTRGQQVTLSCSPISGHRSVSWYQQTPGQGLQFLFEYFSETQRNKGNFPGRFSGRQFSNSRSEMNVSTLELGDSALYLCASSFRDRPGELFFGEGSRLTVL.

The chain combines TRBV12-5 with TRBJ1-6; 8 nucleotides line up with TRBD1. The CDR3 is made up of 14 amino acids. Germline CDR1 reads LGHNT; CDR2 reads FRNRAP. The V gene end was trimmed by 6 bases and the J gene end by 7 bases; junction bases not matched to a gene: 5. CDR3 protein: CASGRTGRNSPLHF. The CDR3 DNA sequence: TGTGCTAGTGGGCGGACAGGGAGGAATTCACCCCTCCACTTT.

There are a few counts of this clone. CDR3 region: CASSLIWLASETQYF. In nucleotides, the CDR3 is TGTGCCAGCAGCTTAATTTGGCTAGCCAGCGAGACCCAGTACTTC. This sequence joins TRBV7-2 and TRBJ2-5; TRBD2 might be the D (5 bases). The CDR3 totals 15 residues. The V gene lost 2 bases and the J gene lost 5 bases, with 15 bases spanning the gap. CDR1 is SGHTA, CDR2 FQGNSA, per germline.

The chain is built from TRBV28 and TRBJ2-3; either TRBD1 or TRBD2 may supply D (5 bases each). Per the germline V gene, CDR1 is MDHEN and CDR2 is SYDVKM. Between the trimmed V and J ends, which lost 3 bases and 3 bases, there was a span of 16 bases. The CDR3 runs to 16 residues. The CDR3 coding sequence is TGTGCCAGCAGTTTTTCTGGCCGTTGGGGGACAGATACGCAGTATTTT. Translation gives CASSFSGRWGTDTQYF.

The CDR3 reads CASRSGGPSTDTQYF. CDR3 bases: TGCGCCAGCCGTAGCGGGGGGCCGAGCACAGATACGCAGTATTTT. The chain recombines TRBV5-1 with TRBJ2-3; 10 bases align to TRBD2. Germline CDR1 reads SGHRS; CDR2 reads YFSETQ. J gave up 0 bases and V 7 bases, and 5 bases lay outside the gene matches. The CDR3 spans 15 residues.

V is TRBV10-3 and J is TRBJ1-2; 9 bases are shared with TRBD1. The junction had 3 bases not matched to a gene; V was cut back by 3 bases and J by 4 bases. From germline, CDR1 is ENHRY and CDR2 SYGVKD. CDR3 length: 14 residues. CDR3 loop: CAISERDRVYGYTF. CDR3 nucleotide sequence: TGTGCCATCAGTGAAAGGGACAGGGTCTATGGCTACACCTTC.

The rearrangement links TRBV19 to TRBJ2-7, with D perhaps assigned TRBD1 or TRBD2 (5 bases each). The CDR3 is 16 amino acids. V dropped 1 base and J dropped 1 base, with 14 bases sitting between them. Germline V gene sequence: CDR1 LNHDA, CDR2 SQIVND (reference sequence). This CDR3 reads CASSIVSGAGSYEQYF. The CDR3, as DNA: TGTGCCAGTAGTATAGTATCCGGGGCAGGTTCCTACGAGCAGTACTTC.

The chain joins TRBV5-6 to TRBJ2-3; TRBD2 might be the D (6 bases). The CDR3 extends over 16 amino acids. The V and J ends lost 3 bases and 0 bases respectively, with 14 bases between them. The germline CDR1 and CDR2 sequences are SGHDT and YYEEEE. CDR3 loop: CASSWWDSASTDTQYF. As DNA, the CDR3 is TGTGCCAGCAGCTGGTGGGACTCGGCTAGCACAGATACGCAGTATTTT.

This chain uses TRBV5-4 with TRBJ2-1; 8 bases match TRBD2. The CDR3 runs to 13 residues. V shed 3 bases and J 8 bases; nucleotides not matched to a gene: 4. Germline CDR1 and CDR2: SGHNT and YYREEE (reference sequence). In nucleotides, the CDR3 is TGTGCCAGCAGCTCCCCGGGGGGGGATGAGCAGTTCTTC. It is translated as CASSSPGGDEQFF.

This clone was seen a single time. The DNA of the CDR3 is TGTGCCAGCAGCCAAGTCAGGACTGTCGGACTAGCGGGGGCCACTAGCTCCTACAATGAGCAGTTCTTC. Translating gives CASSQVRTVGLAGATSSYNEQFF. This chain connects TRBV3-1 (or the pseudogene TRBV3-2) to TRBJ2-1; 13 bases fit TRBD2. Looked up from germline, CDR1 is LGHDT and CDR2 is YNNKEL (reference sequence). The CDR3 is made up of 23 amino acids. After removal of 1 base from V and 0 bases from J, the junction contained 18 bases not matched to a gene.

CDR3 residues: CASSYPPKDEQYF. The CDR3 DNA reads TGTGCCAGCAGTTACCCGCCGAAGGACGAGCAGTACTTC. The chain employs TRBV6-2 or TRBV6-3 and TRBJ2-7; D remains unclear. The CDR3 length is 13 residues. CDR1 and CDR2 from the germline V gene are MNHEY and SVGEGT. Trimming left V 2 bases short and J 5 bases short, with 10 bases between.

The chain combines TRBV19 with TRBJ2-2; the D call may be TRBD1 or TRBD2 (5 bases each). CDR1 is LNHDA and CDR2 is SQIVND in the germline V gene (reference sequence). The CDR3 spans 16 residues. V lost 8 bases and J lost 5, with 21 bases in between. CDR3 nucleotide sequence: TGTGCCAGTCAAGGAACCGGGACGGGAAAGACCGGGGAGCTGTTTTTT. It specifies CASQGTGTGKTGELFF.

This clone was seen a handful of times. V and J are TRBV5-1 and TRBJ1-6; 12 positions agree with TRBD1. Per the germline V gene, CDR1 is SGHRS and CDR2 is YFSETQ. The CDR3 runs to 15 residues. Trimming at V came to 4 bases and at J to 10 bases, leaving 6 bases not matched to a gene. In DNA form, the CDR3 reads TGCGCCAGCAGCGGAGCCGGGACAGGGGGCTCACCCCTCCACTTT. It yields the protein CASSGAGTGGSPLHF. Complete variable domain (other parts from reference TRBV5-1 and TRBJ1-6): KAGVTQTPRYLIKTRGQQVTLSCSPISGHRSVSWYQQTPGQGLQFLFEYFSETQRNKGNFPGRFSGRQFSNSRSEMNVSTLELGDSALYLCASSGAGTGGSPLHFGNGTRLTVT.

V and J are TRBV5-6 and TRBJ1-5; 7 bases align to TRBD1. The CDR3 contains 15 residues. Losses at the gene ends were 2 bases for V and 3 bases for J; bases not matched to a gene: 5. Germline V CDR1 and CDR2: SGHDT, YYEEEE. The CDR3 loop is CASSFRGRINQPQHF. The CDR3 DNA reads as TGTGCCAGCAGCTTCAGGGGGAGGATCAATCAGCCCCAGCATTTT.

V is TRBV5-5 and J is TRBJ2-2; no firm D call. The CDR3 sequence is 12 residues long. Germline lookup yields CDR1 SGHKS and CDR2 YYEKEE (reference sequence). The ends were cut back, 4 bases at V and 6 bases at J, with 7 bases in the middle. The CDR3 protein is CASSPPAGELFF. In DNA, the CDR3 is TGTGCCAGCAGCCCCCCGGCCGGGGAGCTGTTTTTT.

The gene calls are TRBV27 and TRBJ1-2; 8 bases agree with TRBD1. The CDR3 runs 16 residues. J lost 3 bases, V lost 3 bases, and 9 bases had no gene match. Looked up from germline, CDR1 is MNHEY and CDR2 is SMNVEV (reference sequence). The CDR3 protein is CASSLGSQGGHYGYTF. CDR3 nucleotides: TGTGCCAGCAGTTTGGGCTCACAGGGGGGACACTATGGCTACACCTTC.

In its sample, this clone was seen once. The gene calls are TRBV12-3 or TRBV12-4 and TRBJ2-7, with D unclear. This CDR3 is 12 amino acids long. V was clipped by 3 bases and J by 1 base, with 4 bases between them. CDR3 sequence: CASSFESYEQYF. CDR3 coding DNA: TGTGCCAGCAGTTTTGAGTCCTACGAGCAGTACTTC.

This rearrangement joins TRBV9 to TRBJ1-1; D gene unclear. The germline V gene encodes CDR1 SGDLS and CDR2 YYNGEE. The CDR3 is 13 residues long. Trimming pared 3 bases from V and 1 base from J, leaving 7 bases between. The CDR3 DNA reads TGTGCCAGCAGCGGCCTTTGGAACACTGAAGCTTTCTTT. Translating gives CASSGLWNTEAFF.

This chain links TRBV3-1 (or the pseudogene TRBV3-2) with TRBJ2-7, with D possibly matching TRBD1 (5 bases). Germline assignment: CDR1 LGHDT and CDR2 YNNKEL (reference sequence). The CDR3 spans 13 residues. V dropped 1 base and J dropped 1 base, with 5 bases sitting between them. The CDR3 protein is CASSQGTSYEQYF. The DNA of the CDR3 is TGTGCCAGCAGCCAAGGGACATCCTACGAGCAGTACTTC.